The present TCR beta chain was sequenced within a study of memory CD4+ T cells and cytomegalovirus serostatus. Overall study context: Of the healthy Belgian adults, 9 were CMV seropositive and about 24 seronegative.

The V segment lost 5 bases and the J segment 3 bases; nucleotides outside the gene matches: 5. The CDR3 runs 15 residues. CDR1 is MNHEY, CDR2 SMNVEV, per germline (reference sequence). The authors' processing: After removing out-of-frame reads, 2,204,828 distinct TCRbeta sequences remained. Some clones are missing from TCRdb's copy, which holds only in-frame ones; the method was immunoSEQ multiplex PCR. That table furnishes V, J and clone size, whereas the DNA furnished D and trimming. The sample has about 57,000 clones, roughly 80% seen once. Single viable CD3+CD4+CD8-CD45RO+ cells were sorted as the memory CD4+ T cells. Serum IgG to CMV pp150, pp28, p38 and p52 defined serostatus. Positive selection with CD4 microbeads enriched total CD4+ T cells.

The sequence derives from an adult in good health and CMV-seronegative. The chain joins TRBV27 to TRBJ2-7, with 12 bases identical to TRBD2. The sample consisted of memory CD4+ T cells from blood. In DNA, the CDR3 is TGTGCCAGCAGTCGTAGGACTAGCGGGGACTACGAGCAGTACTTC. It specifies CASSRRTSGDYEQYF.